Listed here are 23 T cell receptor beta chains from one sample, sequenced in a study of OX40 agonist ivuxolimab in advanced cancers. Some clones are missing from TCRdb's copy, which holds only in-frame ones; the method was immunoSEQ multiplex PCR. In the table there are approximately 99,000 clones, roughly 90% of which are singletons. Sequences were derived from CD4+ or CD8+ T cells sorted from blood, sampled in a trial of the OX40 agonist ivuxolimab. Source of these receptors: an adult with an advanced solid tumor such as melanoma, head and neck, liver or kidney cancer.

This rearrangement joins TRBV18 to TRBJ1-2, with D maybe TRBD1 (5 bases). V shed 5 bases and J shed 7 bases, with 17 bases lying between them. Germline V gene data show CDR1 as KGHSH and CDR2 as LQKENI. The CDR3 extends over 14 amino acids. Written as DNA, the CDR3 is TGTGCCAGCTCAGGGACTAAGGGGCAGTTTGGCTACACCTTC. Protein product: CASSGTKGQFGYTF.

The V and J genes are TRBV5-1 and TRBJ2-7; D is perhaps TRBD1 or TRBD2 (5 bases each). Per the germline V gene, CDR1 is SGHRS and CDR2 is YFSETQ. V gave up 0 bases and J gave up 2 bases, with 9 bases separating them. The CDR3 has 14 amino acids. The CDR3, as DNA: TGCGCCAGCAGCTTGGGTAGGGGACCCTACGAGCAGTACTTC. It specifies CASSLGRGPYEQYF.

With regard to this clone: Mismatch with germline at one junction end may stem from a read error. The chain joins TRBV13 to TRBJ2-7; 9 bases align to TRBD1. The CDR3 is 18 amino acids. Germline values: CDR1 PRHDT, CDR2 FYEKMQ (reference sequence). As DNA, the CDR3 is TGTGCCAGCAGCTCCACCCTACGGACAGGGGCTACATCCTACGGGCAGTACTTC. Translated, it gives CASSSTLRTGATSYGQYF.

This CDR3 is CASRGAPWTGSYEQYF. The CDR3 bases are TGTGCCAGCAGAGGCGCCCCTTGGACAGGATCCTACGAGCAGTACTTC. The chain joins TRBV7-9 to TRBJ2-7; 7 nucleotides match TRBD1. The CDR3 totals 16 residues. V lost 6 bases to trimming and J lost 1 base; unmatched junction nucleotides: 12. From germline, CDR1 is SEHNR and CDR2 FQNEAQ (reference sequence). Variable domain in full (rest from reference TRBV7-9 and TRBJ2-7): DTGVSQNPRHKITKRGQNVTFRCDPISEHNRLYWYRQTLGQGPEFLTYFQNEAQLEKSRLLSDRFSAERPKGSFSTLEIQRTEQGDSAMYLCASRGAPWTGSYEQYFGPGTRLTVT.

The V and J genes are TRBV5-8 and TRBJ2-1; 8 positions match TRBD2. The CDR3 totals 13 residues. Germline trimming cut 6 bases from V and 5 bases from J; bases unmatched to any gene: 4. Germline loops: CDR1 SGHTS, CDR2 YDEGEE. The DNA of the CDR3 is TGTGCCAGCACCGTGGGACTAGACAATGAGCAGTTCTTC. Encoded protein: CASTVGLDNEQFF.

This chain joins TRBV5-6 and TRBJ2-3; D may be TRBD2 (5 bases). CDR3 length equals 14 residues. Trimming left V 2 bases short and J 2 bases short, with 9 bases between. CDR1 is SGHDT and CDR2 is YYEEEE in the germline V gene. The CDR3 spells CASSLLGNTDTQYF. DNA of the CDR3: TGTGCCAGCAGCTTACTAGGCAACACAGATACGCAGTATTTT. Full variable domain (missing parts from reference TRBV5-6 and TRBJ2-3): DAGVTQSPTHLIKTRGQQVTLRCSPKSGHDTVSWYQQALGQGPQFIFQYYEEEERQRGNFPDRFSGHQFPNYSSELNVNALLLGDSALYLCASSLLGNTDTQYFGPGTRLTVL.

This chain connects TRBV29-1 to TRBJ2-1, with 11 bases fitting TRBD2. The CDR3 extends over 16 amino acids. Germline CDR1 reads SQVTM; CDR2 reads ANQGSEA. V dropped 6 bases and J dropped 8; count of bases not matched to a gene: 15. The CDR3 DNA is TGCAGCGTGCAGGGGGCTAGCGGGAGGCAACGGGATGAGCAGTTCTTC. This sequence encodes CSVQGASGRQRDEQFF.

The chain couples TRBV6-4 to TRBJ2-7; D remains unclear. The CDR3 runs to 13 residues. The germline gives CDR1 MRHNA, CDR2 SNTAGT. V lost 6 bases, J lost 5 bases, and 14 bases lay in between. CDR3 nucleotides: TGTGCCAGCAGCCCAGTACTGGGGAACGAGCAGTACTTC. Amino acids: CASSPVLGNEQYF.

DNA for the CDR3: TGTGCCAGTACCCTAGCGGGGGCCTACAATGAGCAGTTCTTC. Amino acid sequence: CASTLAGAYNEQFF. The J gene is TRBJ2-1, the V gene TRBV19; 10 bases are shared with TRBD2. Losses at the gene ends were 7 bases for V and 2 bases for J; bases not matched to a gene: 2. This CDR3 contains 14 residues. Germline lookup yields CDR1 LNHDA and CDR2 SQIVND (reference sequence).

Turning to this clone: Within the sample, other DNA sequences also encode this same CDR3. The V gene is TRBV9, the J gene TRBJ1-1; 8 nucleotides agree with TRBD1. The germline CDR1 and CDR2 sequences are SGDLS and YYNGEE. The CDR3 consists of 12 residues. After removal of 3 bases from V and 7 bases from J, the junction contained 2 bases not matched to a gene. CDR3 in DNA: TGTGCCAGCAGCGAGGGACAGGATGAAGCTTTCTTT. As protein: CASSEGQDEAFF.

The V call is TRBV5-6, the J call TRBJ2-5; D is perhaps TRBD2 (5 bases). The DNA end favors TRBJ2-7, so the J call may be wrong. The CDR3 runs 12 residues. Germline values: CDR1 SGHDT, CDR2 YYEEEE. The CDR3 nucleotides are TGTGCCAGCAGCCACGGGACCTACGAGCAGTACTTC. As protein: CASSHGTYEQYF.

There are a few counts of this clone. The rearrangement joins TRBV7-9 to TRBJ2-7, with D unclear. Trimming cost V 5 bases and J 3 bases, with 5 bases left between them. Per the germline V gene, CDR1 is SEHNR and CDR2 is FQNEAQ (reference sequence). The CDR3 is made up of 11 amino acids. CDR3 sequence (DNA): TGTGCCAGCAGCGGTTACTACGAGCAGTACTTC. It yields the protein CASSGYYEQYF.

J is TRBJ2-4 and V is TRBV27; 8 bases align to TRBD2. The junction had 5 bases not matched to a gene; V was cut back by 3 bases and J by 4 bases. The CDR3 has 15 residues. Germline CDR1 and CDR2: MNHEY and SMNVEV (reference sequence). The CDR3 nucleotides read TGTGCCAGCAGTTTTGCCCTAGCGGGTAAAAACATTCAGTACTTC. It is translated as CASSFALAGKNIQYF.

For the CDR3, the DNA is TGTGCCAGCAGTCCGCCGGGACTAGGCGCAGATACGCAGTATTTT. Translating it yields CASSPPGLGADTQYF. The chain uses TRBV7-8 and TRBJ2-3; 8 nucleotides line up with TRBD2. The CDR3 runs 15 residues. CDR1 is SGHVS and CDR2 is FQNEAQ in the germline V gene. V lost 6 bases to trimming and J lost 4 bases; unmatched junction nucleotides: 9.

The rearrangement links TRBV11-1 to TRBJ2-5; a possible D gene is TRBD1 (5 bases). V dropped 0 bases and J dropped 5 bases, with 10 bases sitting between them. Germline assignment: CDR1 SGHAT and CDR2 FQDESV (reference sequence). CDR3 length equals 14 residues. The CDR3 sequence is CASSLASGWETQYF. Written as DNA, the CDR3 is TGTGCCAGCAGCTTAGCCTCAGGGTGGGAGACCCAGTACTTC.

The CDR3 DNA reads as TGTGCCAGCAGCTTGGGACAGGGAAGGGCAGATACGCAGTATTTT. It encodes CASSLGQGRADTQYF. The rearrangement joins TRBV7-9 to TRBJ2-3; TRBD1 agrees at 9 bases. The CDR3 sequence is 15 residues long. Germline CDR1 SEHNR, CDR2 FQNEAQ (reference sequence). V was clipped by 3 bases and J by 4 bases; unmatched bases: 5.

The V and J genes are TRBV19 and TRBJ1-1; 8 bases agree with TRBD1. The CDR3 sequence is 14 residues long. Trimming removed 4 bases from V and 3 bases from J; junction bases left unmatched: 4. CDR1 is LNHDA and CDR2 is SQIVND in the germline V gene (reference sequence). CDR3 sequence reads: CASSSQGAYTEAFF. DNA for the CDR3: TGTGCCAGTAGTAGCCAGGGGGCCTACACTGAAGCTTTCTTT.

This clone has a handful of counts. CDR3 DNA: TGTGCCAGCTCTAGACATAGCAATCAGCCCCAGCATTTT. Amino acids: CASSRHSNQPQHF. V is TRBV27 and J is TRBJ1-5; D gene unclear. In germline, CDR1 is MNHEY, CDR2 SMNVEV (reference sequence). The germline V and J ends were trimmed by 8 bases and 0 bases, with 8 bases remaining between them. The CDR3 spans 13 residues.

The chain combines TRBV10-3 with TRBJ1-5; tentatively, D is TRBD1 (6 bases). The CDR3 contains 15 residues. V was shortened by 2 bases and J by 1 base, with 9 bases between the two germline ends. Looked up from germline, CDR1 is ENHRY and CDR2 is SYGVKD. CDR3 bases: TGTGCCATCAGTGAGACAGGGCAGAGCAATCAGCCCCAGCATTTT. Amino acids: CAISETGQSNQPQHF.

This chain connects TRBV2 to TRBJ2-7, with a weak D call TRBD2 (5 bases). This CDR3 is built from 16 residues. V was shortened by 6 bases and J by 3 bases, with 21 bases between the two germline ends. Germline V gene sequence: CDR1 SNHLY, CDR2 FYNNEI. CDR3 sequence: CASRTVGSGKIYEQYF. CDR3 DNA sequence: TGTGCCAGCAGGACTGTGGGGTCCGGGAAAATCTACGAGCAGTACTTC. The whole variable domain, remainder taken from reference TRBV2 and TRBJ2-7, is EPEVTQTPSHQVTQMGQEVILRCVPISNHLYFYWYRQILGQKVEFLVSFYNNEISEKSEIFDDQFSVERPDGSNFTLKIRSTKLEDSAMYFCASRTVGSGKIYEQYFGPGTRLTVT.

The chain uses TRBV6-6 and TRBJ2-7; 10 bases line up with TRBD1. V lost 0 bases, J lost 0 bases, and 2 bases stayed unmatched. The CDR3 contains 16 residues. Germline CDR1 MNHNY, CDR2 SVGAGI (reference sequence). CDR3 sequence (DNA): TGTGCCAGCAGTTACTCCCGGGACAGGGGCTCCTACGAGCAGTACTTC. As protein: CASSYSRDRGSYEQYF.

Note on this clone: One end of the junction does not line up with germline, which may come from a read error. This sequence joins TRBV19 and TRBJ1-5; 8 bases match TRBD1. The CDR3 is 15 residues long. The germline gives CDR1 LNHDA, CDR2 SQIVND (reference sequence). The CDR3 bases are TGTGCCAGTAGTCTAGACAGGGGTAGCAATCAGCCCCAGCATTTT. It specifies CASSLDRGSNQPQHF.

The chain couples TRBV27 to TRBJ1-5, with D perhaps matching TRBD1 (5 bases). This CDR3 has 16 residues. Trimming left V 1 base short and J 0 bases short, with 10 bases between. Germline V gene data show CDR1 as MNHEY and CDR2 as SMNVEV (reference sequence). The CDR3 nucleotides read TGTGCCAGCAGTTTATATGGGACGACTAGCAATCAGCCCCAGCATTTT. It encodes CASSLYGTTSNQPQHF.